What follows describes a single T cell receptor (beta chain). The CDR3 covers 13 residues. Germline CDR1 MNHEY, CDR2 SMNVEV (reference sequence). The V and J ends lost 10 bases and 7 bases respectively, with 17 bases between them. Baseline, cycle 4 day 1, and cycle 7 day 1 were the blood sampling points. Profiling relied on immunoSEQ multiplex PCR, and the TCRdb table lists in-frame clones only, not all of them. The repertoire includes tens of thousands of clones, roughly 80% of them detected once, and roughly 11% sits in the top ten. These data belong to a study of OX40 agonist ivuxolimab in advanced cancers. In the study overall: Every 2 weeks, patients got intravenous ivuxolimab at one of six dose levels (0.01-10 mg/kg). Patients enrolled in dose escalation were diagnosed with hepatocellular carcinoma, melanoma, renal cell or head and neck cancer. In three patients, partial responses were observed, one with hepatocellular carcinoma and two with cutaneous melanoma.

The V gene is TRBV27, the J gene TRBJ1-5, with D tentatively TRBD1 (5 bases). This clonotype was obtained from an adult with an advanced solid tumor such as melanoma, head and neck, liver or kidney cancer. The sample in question was CD4+ or CD8+ T cells sorted from blood, obtained in a trial of the OX40 agonist ivuxolimab. The CDR3 loop reads CATAPGLGQPQHF. The CDR3, as DNA: TGTGCCACCGCCCCGGGGCTCGGACAGCCCCAGCATTTT.